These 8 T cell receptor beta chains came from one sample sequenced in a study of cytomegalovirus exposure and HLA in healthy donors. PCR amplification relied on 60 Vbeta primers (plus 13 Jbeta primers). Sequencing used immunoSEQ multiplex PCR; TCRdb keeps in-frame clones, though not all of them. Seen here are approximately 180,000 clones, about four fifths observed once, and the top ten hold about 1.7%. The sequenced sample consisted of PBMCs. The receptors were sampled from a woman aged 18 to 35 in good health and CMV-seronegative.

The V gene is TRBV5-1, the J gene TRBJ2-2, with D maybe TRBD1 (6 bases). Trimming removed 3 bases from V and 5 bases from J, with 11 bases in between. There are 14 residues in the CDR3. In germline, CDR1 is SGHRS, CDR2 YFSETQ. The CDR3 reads CASSWQGNTGELFF. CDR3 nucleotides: TGCGCCAGCAGCTGGCAGGGGAATACCGGGGAGCTGTTTTTT.

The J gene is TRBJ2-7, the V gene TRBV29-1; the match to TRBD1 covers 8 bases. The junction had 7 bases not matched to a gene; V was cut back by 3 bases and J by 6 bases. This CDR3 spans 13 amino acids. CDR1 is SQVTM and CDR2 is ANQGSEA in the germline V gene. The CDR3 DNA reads TGCAGCGTTGAGGTCCAGGGGGCAGGCGAGCAGTACTTC. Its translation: CSVEVQGAGEQYF.

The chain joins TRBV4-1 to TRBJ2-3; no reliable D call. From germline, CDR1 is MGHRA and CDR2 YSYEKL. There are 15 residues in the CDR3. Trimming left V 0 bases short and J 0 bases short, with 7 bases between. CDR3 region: CASSQDPVSTDTQYF. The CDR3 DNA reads TGCGCCAGCAGCCAAGATCCAGTTAGCACAGATACGCAGTATTTT.

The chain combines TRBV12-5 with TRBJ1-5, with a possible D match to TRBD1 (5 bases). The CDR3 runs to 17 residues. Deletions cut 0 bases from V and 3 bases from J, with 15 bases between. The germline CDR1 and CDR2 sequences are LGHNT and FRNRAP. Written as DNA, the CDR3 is TGTGCTAGTGGTTTGGTATATGTAGGCAGGGACAATCAGCCCCAGCATTTT. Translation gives CASGLVYVGRDNQPQHF.

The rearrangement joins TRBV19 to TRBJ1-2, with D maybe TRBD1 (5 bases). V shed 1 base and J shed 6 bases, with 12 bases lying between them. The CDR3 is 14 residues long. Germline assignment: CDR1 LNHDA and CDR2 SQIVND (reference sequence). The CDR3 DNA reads TGTGCCAGTAGTATAGGGGGCGCGGTGCATGGCTACACCTTC. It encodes CASSIGGAVHGYTF.

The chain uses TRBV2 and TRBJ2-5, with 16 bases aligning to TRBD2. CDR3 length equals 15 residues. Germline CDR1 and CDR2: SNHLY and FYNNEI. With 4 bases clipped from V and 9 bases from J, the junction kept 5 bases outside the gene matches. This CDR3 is CASSGGTSGRVAQYF. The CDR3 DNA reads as TGTGCCAGCAGTGGGGGGACTAGCGGGAGGGTAGCCCAGTACTTC.

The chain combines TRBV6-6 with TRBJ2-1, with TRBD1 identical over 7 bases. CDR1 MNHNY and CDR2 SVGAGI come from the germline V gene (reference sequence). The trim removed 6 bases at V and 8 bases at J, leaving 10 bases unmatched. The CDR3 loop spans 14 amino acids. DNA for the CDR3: TGTGCCAGCAGAGGGGGCTCCGGGAACCATGAGCAGTTCTTC. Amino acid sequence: CASRGGSGNHEQFF.

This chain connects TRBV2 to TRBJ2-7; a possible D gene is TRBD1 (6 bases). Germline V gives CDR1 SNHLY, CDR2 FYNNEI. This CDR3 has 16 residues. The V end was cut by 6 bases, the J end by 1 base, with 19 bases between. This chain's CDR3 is CASSLPDGGVSYEQYF. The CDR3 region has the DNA TGTGCCAGCAGCCTTCCGGATGGGGGCGTTTCCTACGAGCAGTACTTC.